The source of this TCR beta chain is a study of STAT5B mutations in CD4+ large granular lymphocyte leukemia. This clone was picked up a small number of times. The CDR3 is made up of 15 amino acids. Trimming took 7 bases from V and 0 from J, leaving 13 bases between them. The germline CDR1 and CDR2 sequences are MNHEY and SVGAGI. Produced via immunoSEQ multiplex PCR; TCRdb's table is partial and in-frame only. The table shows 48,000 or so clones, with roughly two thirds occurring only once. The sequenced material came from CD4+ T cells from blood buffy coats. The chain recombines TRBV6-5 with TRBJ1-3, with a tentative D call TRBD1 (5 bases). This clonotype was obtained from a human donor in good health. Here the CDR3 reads CASTLDSYSGNTIYF. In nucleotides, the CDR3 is TGTGCCAGCACCCTCGACAGTTACTCTGGAAACACCATATATTTT.